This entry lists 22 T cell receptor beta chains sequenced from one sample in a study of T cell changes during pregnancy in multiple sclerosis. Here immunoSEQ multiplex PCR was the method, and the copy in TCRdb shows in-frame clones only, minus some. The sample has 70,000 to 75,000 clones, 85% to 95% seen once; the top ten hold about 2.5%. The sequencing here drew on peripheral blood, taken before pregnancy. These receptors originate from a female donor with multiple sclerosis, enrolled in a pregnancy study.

CDR3 region: CASRLFSGTSGSFNTGELFF. In nucleotides, the CDR3 is TGTGCCAGCAGGCTCTTCTCCGGGACTAGCGGGAGCTTCAACACCGGGGAGCTGTTTTTT. V gene TRBV5-8 combines with J gene TRBJ2-2, with TRBD2 identical over 14 bases. V gave up 5 bases and J gave up 2 bases; unmatched junction bases: 14. Germline values: CDR1 SGHTS, CDR2 YDEGEE. This CDR3 comprises 20 residues. The full variable domain, in which reference TRBV5-8 and TRBJ2-2 provide the parts outside the CDR3, is EAGVTQSPTHLIKTRGQQATLRCSPISGHTSVYWYQQALGLGLQFLLWYDEGEERNRGNFPPRFSGRQFPNYSSELNVNALELEDSALYLCASRLFSGTSGSFNTGELFFGEGSRLTVL.

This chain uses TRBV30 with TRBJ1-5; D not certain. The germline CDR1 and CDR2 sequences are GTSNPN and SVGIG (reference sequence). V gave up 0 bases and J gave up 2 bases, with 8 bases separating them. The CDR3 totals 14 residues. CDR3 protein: CAWSVFPGNQPQHF. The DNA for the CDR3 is TGTGCCTGGAGTGTATTCCCGGGCAATCAGCCCCAGCATTTT.

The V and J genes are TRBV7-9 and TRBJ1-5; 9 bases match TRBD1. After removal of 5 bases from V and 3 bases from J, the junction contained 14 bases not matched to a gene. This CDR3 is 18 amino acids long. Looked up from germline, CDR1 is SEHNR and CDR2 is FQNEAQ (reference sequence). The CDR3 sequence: CASSHSRDRDVINQPQHF. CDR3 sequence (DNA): TGTGCCAGCAGCCATAGCCGGGACAGGGATGTTATCAATCAGCCCCAGCATTTT.

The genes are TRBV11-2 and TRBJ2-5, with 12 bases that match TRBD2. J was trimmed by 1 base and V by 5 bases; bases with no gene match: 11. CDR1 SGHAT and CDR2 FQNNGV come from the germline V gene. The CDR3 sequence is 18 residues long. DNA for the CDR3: TGTGCCAGCAGCCCGGGACTAGCGGGCAACGACTTCCAAGAGACCCAGTACTTC. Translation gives CASSPGLAGNDFQETQYF.

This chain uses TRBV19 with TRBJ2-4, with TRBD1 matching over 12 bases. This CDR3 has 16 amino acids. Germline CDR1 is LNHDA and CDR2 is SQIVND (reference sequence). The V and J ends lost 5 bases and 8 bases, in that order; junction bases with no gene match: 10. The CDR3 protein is CASSLGTGGAKDIQYF. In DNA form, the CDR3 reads TGTGCCAGTAGTCTAGGGACAGGGGGCGCTAAGGACATTCAGTACTTC.

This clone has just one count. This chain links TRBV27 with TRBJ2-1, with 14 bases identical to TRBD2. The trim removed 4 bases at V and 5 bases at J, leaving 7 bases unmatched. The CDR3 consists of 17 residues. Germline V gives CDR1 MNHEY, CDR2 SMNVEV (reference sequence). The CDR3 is CASSSPGLAGVNNEQFF. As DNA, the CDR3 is TGTGCCAGCAGTTCCCCGGGACTAGCGGGAGTGAACAATGAGCAGTTCTTC.

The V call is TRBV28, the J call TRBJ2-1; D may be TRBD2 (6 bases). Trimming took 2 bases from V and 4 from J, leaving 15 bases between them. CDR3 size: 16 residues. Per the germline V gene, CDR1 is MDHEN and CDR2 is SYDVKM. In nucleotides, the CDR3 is TGTGCCAGCAGTTTAACCAAACTAGCACCGTACAATGAGCAGTTCTTC. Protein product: CASSLTKLAPYNEQFF.

The CDR3 protein is CASRASGNTEAFF. CDR3 bases: TGTGCCAGCAGAGCCTCGGGGAACACTGAAGCTTTCTTT. J is TRBJ1-1 and V is TRBV2; no definite D call. The length of the CDR3 is 13 residues. The germline gives CDR1 SNHLY, CDR2 FYNNEI. Deletions cut 6 bases from V and 1 base from J, with 9 bases between.

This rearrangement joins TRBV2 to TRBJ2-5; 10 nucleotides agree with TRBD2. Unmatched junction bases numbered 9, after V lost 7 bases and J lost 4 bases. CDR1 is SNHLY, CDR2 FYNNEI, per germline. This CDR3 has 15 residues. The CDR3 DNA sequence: TGTGCCAGCACCCAGCTAGCGGGAGTAGGAGAGACCCAGTACTTC. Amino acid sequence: CASTQLAGVGETQYF.

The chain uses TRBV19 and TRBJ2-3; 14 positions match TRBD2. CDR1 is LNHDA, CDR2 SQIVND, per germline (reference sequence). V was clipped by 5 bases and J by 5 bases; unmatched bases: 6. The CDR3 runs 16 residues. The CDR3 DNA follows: TGTGCCAGTAGTCCTGGGACTAGCGGGAGACAAGATACGCAGTATTTT. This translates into CASSPGTSGRQDTQYF.

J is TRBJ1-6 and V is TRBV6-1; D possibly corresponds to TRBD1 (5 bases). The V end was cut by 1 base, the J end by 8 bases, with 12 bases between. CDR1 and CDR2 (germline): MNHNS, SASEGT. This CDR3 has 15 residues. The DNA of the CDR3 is TGTGCCAGCAGTGAAGTAGCGGGGGGATATTCACCCCTCCACTTT. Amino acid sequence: CASSEVAGGYSPLHF.

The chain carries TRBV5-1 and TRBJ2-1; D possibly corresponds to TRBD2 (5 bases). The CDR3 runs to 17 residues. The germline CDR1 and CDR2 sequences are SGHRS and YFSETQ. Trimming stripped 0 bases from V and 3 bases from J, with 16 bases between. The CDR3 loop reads CASSLVGSETYYNEQFF. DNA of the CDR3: TGCGCCAGCAGCTTGGTTGGTAGCGAGACGTACTACAATGAGCAGTTCTTC.

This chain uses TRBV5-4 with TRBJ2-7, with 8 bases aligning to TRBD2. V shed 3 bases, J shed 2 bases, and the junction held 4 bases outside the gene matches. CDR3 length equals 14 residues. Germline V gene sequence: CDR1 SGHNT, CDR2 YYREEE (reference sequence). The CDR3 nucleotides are TGTGCCAGCAGCTCGGGACTAGGGACCTACGAGCAGTACTTC. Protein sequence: CASSSGLGTYEQYF.

CDR3 sequence (DNA): TGTGCCAGCAGACCGAAACGGCTAGCGTTAAGCACAGATACGCAGTATTTT. Its protein product is CASRPKRLALSTDTQYF. The rearrangement uses TRBV27 and TRBJ2-3, with D perhaps TRBD2 (6 bases). With 6 bases removed from V and 0 bases from J, the gap between germline ends came to 19 bases. This CDR3 spans 17 amino acids. From germline, CDR1 is MNHEY and CDR2 SMNVEV (reference sequence).

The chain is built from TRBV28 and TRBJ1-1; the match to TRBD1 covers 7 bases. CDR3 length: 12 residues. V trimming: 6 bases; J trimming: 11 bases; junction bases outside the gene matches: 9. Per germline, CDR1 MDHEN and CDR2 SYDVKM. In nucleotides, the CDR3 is TGTGCCAGCAGGGGAAACAGGGGAAGGGCTTTCTTT. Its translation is CASRGNRGRAFF.

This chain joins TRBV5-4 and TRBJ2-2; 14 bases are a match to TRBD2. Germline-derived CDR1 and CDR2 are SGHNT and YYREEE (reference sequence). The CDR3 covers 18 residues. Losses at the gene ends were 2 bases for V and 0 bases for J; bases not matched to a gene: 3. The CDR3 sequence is CASSLPGLAGANTGELFF. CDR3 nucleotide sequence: TGTGCCAGCAGCTTACCGGGACTAGCGGGAGCGAACACCGGGGAGCTGTTTTTT.

Written as DNA, the CDR3 is TGTGCCAGCAGTTATTCCGGGACAGGGGCTCGCGAGCAGTACTTC. This sequence encodes CASSYSGTGAREQYF. The chain combines TRBV27 with TRBJ2-7; 10 nucleotides line up with TRBD1. Germline V lookup: CDR1 MNHEY, CDR2 SMNVEV (reference sequence). This CDR3 has 15 amino acids. Unmatched junction bases numbered 9, after V lost 4 bases and J lost 6 bases.

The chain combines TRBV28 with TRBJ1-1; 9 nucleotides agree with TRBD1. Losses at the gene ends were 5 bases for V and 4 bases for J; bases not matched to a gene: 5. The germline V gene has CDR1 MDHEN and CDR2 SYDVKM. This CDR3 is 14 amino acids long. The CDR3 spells CASSVGQGLTEAFF. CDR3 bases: TGTGCCAGCAGTGTGGGACAGGGCCTCACTGAAGCTTTCTTT.

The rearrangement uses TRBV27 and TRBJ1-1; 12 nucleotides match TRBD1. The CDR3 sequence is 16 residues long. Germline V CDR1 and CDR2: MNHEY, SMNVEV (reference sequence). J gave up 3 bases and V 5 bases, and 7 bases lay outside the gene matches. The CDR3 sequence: CASSDRDRGLDTEAFF. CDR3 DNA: TGTGCCAGCAGTGACCGGGACAGGGGGCTTGACACTGAAGCTTTCTTT.

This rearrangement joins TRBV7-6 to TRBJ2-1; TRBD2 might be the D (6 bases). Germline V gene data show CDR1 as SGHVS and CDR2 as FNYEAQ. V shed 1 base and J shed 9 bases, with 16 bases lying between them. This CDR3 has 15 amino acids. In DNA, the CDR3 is TGTGCCAGCAGCTTAGATACGGGACGGGGAGGTGAGCAGTTCTTC. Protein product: CASSLDTGRGGEQFF.

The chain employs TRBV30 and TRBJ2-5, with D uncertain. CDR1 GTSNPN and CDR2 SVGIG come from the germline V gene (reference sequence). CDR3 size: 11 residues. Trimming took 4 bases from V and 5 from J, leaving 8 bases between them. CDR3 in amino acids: CAWTSWETQYF. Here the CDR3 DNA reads TGTGCCTGGACTAGTTGGGAGACCCAGTACTTC.

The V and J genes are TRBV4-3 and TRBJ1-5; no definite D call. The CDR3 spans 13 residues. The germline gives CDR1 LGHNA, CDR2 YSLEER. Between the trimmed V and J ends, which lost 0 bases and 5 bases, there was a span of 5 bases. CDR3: CASSQDRYQPQHF. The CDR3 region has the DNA TGCGCCAGCAGCCAAGACCGTTATCAGCCCCAGCATTTT.